Following are 30 T cell receptor beta chains from one sample sequenced in a study of blood T cell repertoires in COVID-19. Produced via immunoSEQ multiplex PCR; TCRdb's table is partial and in-frame only. The table records about 35,000 clones, around 85% of them present only once. Material for sequencing was peripheral blood. These receptors originate from a man between 60 and 75 years old with active or convalescent COVID-19.

The J gene is TRBJ2-3, the V gene TRBV2, with 9 positions matching TRBD1. V lost 4 bases and J lost 6; bases outside the gene matches: 2. The germline V gene has CDR1 SNHLY and CDR2 FYNNEI. CDR3 length equals 13 residues. In DNA form, the CDR3 reads TGTGCCAGCAGTGGTGGACAGGGGGATACGCAGTATTTT. It yields the protein CASSGGQGDTQYF. The full variable domain, its missing parts supplied by reference TRBV2 and TRBJ2-3, is EPEVTQTPSHQVTQMGQEVILRCVPISNHLYFYWYRQILGQKVEFLVSFYNNEISEKSEIFDDQFSVERPDGSNFTLKIRSTKLEDSAMYFCASSGGQGDTQYFGPGTRLTVL.

The J gene is TRBJ1-2, the V gene TRBV6-1; 8 bases are shared with TRBD1. V dropped 2 bases and J dropped 5; count of bases not matched to a gene: 7. The CDR3 totals 15 residues. CDR1 is MNHNS, CDR2 SASEGT, per germline. Written as DNA, the CDR3 is TGTGCCAGCAGTGAACAGGGGACAGGATTTTATGGCTACACCTTC. Amino acids: CASSEQGTGFYGYTF.

This chain uses TRBV4-1 with TRBJ1-2; TRBD1 aligns across 7 bases. The length of the CDR3 is 14 residues. The V segment lost 0 bases and the J segment 7 bases; nucleotides outside the gene matches: 5. The germline CDR1 and CDR2 sequences are MGHRA and YSYEKL. The CDR3 is CASSQDRPGGGYTF. The CDR3 DNA reads TGCGCCAGCAGCCAAGATCGGCCAGGGGGTGGCTACACCTTC.

The chain is built from TRBV27 and TRBJ1-3, with D perhaps matching TRBD1 (5 bases). The CDR3 extends over 16 amino acids. V lost 5 bases and J lost 0, with 14 bases in between. CDR1 and CDR2 from the germline V gene are MNHEY and SMNVEV (reference sequence). The CDR3 is CASSPLSGSSGNTIYF. The DNA of the CDR3 is TGTGCCAGCAGTCCCCTTTCAGGGTCCTCTGGAAACACCATATATTTT.

This chain's CDR3 is CASSLDPARSEAFF. The CDR3, as DNA: TGTGCCAGCAGCTTAGACCCAGCTAGGAGTGAAGCTTTCTTT. The chain uses TRBV11-3 and TRBJ1-1; D not resolved. Germline CDR1 and CDR2: SGHNT and YENEEA. This CDR3 is built from 14 residues. V was cut by 0 bases and J by 7 bases, with 12 bases left in between.

For this clone: The sample holds other DNA sequences that translate to the same CDR3. The chain employs TRBV20-1 and TRBJ2-7; D remains unclear. The germline V gene has CDR1 DFQATT and CDR2 SNEGSKA (reference sequence). V was clipped by 2 bases and J by 4 bases, with 6 bases between them. This CDR3 region has 11 residues. CDR3 region: CSARSGYEQYV. In DNA form, the CDR3 reads TGCAGTGCTAGATCGGGTTACGAGCAGTACGTC.

V is TRBV28 and J is TRBJ1-5; D is undetermined. Germline assignment: CDR1 MDHEN and CDR2 SYDVKM. The V and J ends lost 3 bases and 7 bases respectively, with 10 bases between them. The CDR3 covers 13 residues. CDR3 DNA: TGTGCCAGCAGTTTGCGGGTGGGACAGCCCCAGCATTTT. Amino acids: CASSLRVGQPQHF.

This chain joins TRBV19 and TRBJ2-2; 8 nucleotides agree with TRBD1. V lost 0 bases, J lost 2 bases, and 11 bases stayed unmatched. CDR1 and CDR2 from the germline V gene are LNHDA and SQIVND (reference sequence). The CDR3 extends over 19 amino acids. This CDR3 reads CASSIDTPRTGRNTGELFF. The CDR3 region has the DNA TGTGCCAGTAGTATAGATACCCCAAGGACAGGGCGAAACACCGGGGAGCTGTTTTTT.

The rearrangement links TRBV10-3 to TRBJ2-5, with a weak D call TRBD2 (5 bases). This CDR3 contains 11 residues. Germline V CDR1 and CDR2: ENHRY, SYGVKD. V was shortened by 10 bases and J by 5 bases, with 11 bases between the two germline ends. This CDR3 is CATAGGETQYF. The CDR3 DNA is TGTGCCACCGCCGGCGGGGAGACCCAGTACTTC.

The gene calls are TRBV19 and TRBJ1-5, with 7 bases lining up with TRBD1. The CDR3 length is 15 residues. Unmatched junction bases numbered 8, after V lost 5 bases and J lost 4 bases. Germline values: CDR1 LNHDA, CDR2 SQIVND (reference sequence). The CDR3 here is CASSPGTAVNQPQHF. The DNA of the CDR3 is TGTGCCAGTAGTCCAGGGACAGCGGTAAATCAGCCCCAGCATTTT.

This rearrangement joins TRBV19 to TRBJ2-3; 13 bases agree with TRBD2. This CDR3 region has 16 residues. V lost 3 bases, J lost 6 bases, and 6 bases stayed unmatched. Per the germline V gene, CDR1 is LNHDA and CDR2 is SQIVND (reference sequence). The CDR3: CASSIAGTSGTDTQYF. The CDR3 nucleotides read TGTGCCAGTAGTATCGCAGGGACTAGCGGGACTGATACGCAGTATTTT. The full variable domain, its missing parts supplied by reference TRBV19 and TRBJ2-3, is DGGITQSPKYLFRKEGQNVTLSCEQNLNHDAMYWYRQDPGQGLRLIYYSQIVNDFQKGDIAEGYSVSREKKESFPLTVTSAQKNPTAFYLCASSIAGTSGTDTQYFGPGTRLTVL.

This clone is judged medium-sized. V is TRBV7-2 and J is TRBJ1-2; the D gene is possibly TRBD1 (6 bases). There are 16 residues in the CDR3. The V end lost 3 bases, the J end lost 8 bases, and 22 bases lay between the germline ends. Germline lookup yields CDR1 SGHTA and CDR2 FQGNSA. The CDR3 region is CASSLSATGDLRGYTF. The CDR3, as DNA: TGTGCCAGCAGCTTGTCGGCGACAGGTGACCTCCGGGGCTACACCTTC. Filled out from reference TRBV7-2 and TRBJ1-2, the complete variable domain reads GAGVSQSPSNKVTEKGKDVELRCDPISGHTALYWYRQSLGQGLEFLIYFQGNSAPDKSGLPSDRFSAERTGGSVSTLTIQRTQQEDSAVYLCASSLSATGDLRGYTFGSGTRLTVV.

The V gene is TRBV19, the J gene TRBJ2-5, with 10 positions matching TRBD2. CDR3 length: 20 amino acids. The trim removed 3 bases at V and 1 base at J, leaving 17 bases unmatched. In germline, CDR1 is LNHDA, CDR2 SQIVND (reference sequence). CDR3 sequence: CASSIRVGRRLAGAQETQYF. The CDR3 DNA sequence: TGTGCCAGTAGTATTCGGGTGGGGAGACGTCTAGCGGGGGCCCAAGAGACCCAGTACTTC. Variable domain in full (rest from reference TRBV19 and TRBJ2-5): DGGITQSPKYLFRKEGQNVTLSCEQNLNHDAMYWYRQDPGQGLRLIYYSQIVNDFQKGDIAEGYSVSREKKESFPLTVTSAQKNPTAFYLCASSIRVGRRLAGAQETQYFGPGTRLLVL.

The CDR3 reads CSVGSGSGNTIYF. CDR3 nucleotide sequence: TGCAGCGTTGGGTCCGGCTCTGGAAACACCATATATTTT. This chain connects TRBV29-1 to TRBJ1-3; D gene unclear. CDR3 size: 13 residues. V dropped 4 bases and J dropped 0 bases, with 7 bases sitting between them. The germline V gene encodes CDR1 SQVTM and CDR2 ANQGSEA.

This chain links TRBV9 with TRBJ2-7; 8 bases are shared with TRBD1. This CDR3 has 19 residues. The junction had 17 bases not matched to a gene; V was cut back by 3 bases and J by 0 bases. The germline V gene has CDR1 SGDLS and CDR2 YYNGEE. In DNA form, the CDR3 reads TGTGCCAGCAGCGGTAGGAGGGCGGCGGCAGGGGGCCGCTCCTACGAGCAGTACGTC. Protein: CASSGRRAAAGGRSYEQYV.

This chain joins TRBV11-3 and TRBJ2-2; D remains unclear. The length of the CDR3 is 14 residues. Trimming pared 3 bases from V and 5 bases from J, leaving 10 bases between. The germline V gene has CDR1 SGHNT and CDR2 YENEEA. The CDR3 DNA sequence: TGTGCCAGCAGCTTCAAGCCTCCTACCGGGGAGCTGTTTTTT. This gives the protein CASSFKPPTGELFF.

This clone was picked up a small number of times. DNA of the CDR3: TGTGCCAGCAGTTTTCGGGACAGATTTACACCCCTCCACTTT. Translated: CASSFRDRFTPLHF. This rearrangement joins TRBV27 to TRBJ1-6; 7 bases match TRBD1. The CDR3 length is 14 residues. Trimming cost V 3 bases and J 11 bases; bases outside gene matches: 7. The germline CDR1 and CDR2 sequences are MNHEY and SMNVEV (reference sequence).

The gene calls are TRBV5-1 and TRBJ2-1; possible D gene TRBD1, 6 bases. V dropped 5 bases and J dropped 5 bases, with 17 bases sitting between them. CDR1 and CDR2 (germline): SGHRS, YFSETQ. The CDR3 loop spans 15 amino acids. CDR3 DNA sequence: TGCGCCAGCAGTCGGGACACTCGAGAGCACAATGAGCAGTTCTTC. Residues: CASSRDTREHNEQFF.

The genes are TRBV7-9 and TRBJ1-2, with D unclear. This CDR3 is built from 15 residues. With 1 base removed from V and 0 bases from J, the gap between germline ends came to 9 bases. Per germline, CDR1 SEHNR and CDR2 FQNEAQ (reference sequence). The CDR3 sequence: CASSLGPEANYGYTF. The CDR3 nucleotides are TGTGCCAGCAGCTTAGGGCCCGAGGCTAACTATGGCTACACCTTC. The whole variable domain, remainder taken from reference TRBV7-9 and TRBJ1-2, is DTGVSQNPRHKITKRGQNVTFRCDPISEHNRLYWYRQTLGQGPEFLTYFQNEAQLEKSRLLSDRFSAERPKGSFSTLEIQRTEQGDSAMYLCASSLGPEANYGYTFGSGTRLTVV.

The chain links TRBV6-5 to TRBJ1-2, with D unresolved. Trimming left V 5 bases short and J 1 base short, with 14 bases between. There are 15 residues in the CDR3. Germline V CDR1 and CDR2: MNHEY, SVGAGI. The CDR3 region is CASSPQVPSNYGYTF. The CDR3 nucleotides read TGTGCCAGCAGTCCCCAAGTACCGAGTAACTATGGCTACACCTTC.

This chain links TRBV27 with TRBJ2-5; no reliable D call. There are 14 residues in the CDR3. CDR1 is MNHEY and CDR2 is SMNVEV in the germline V gene (reference sequence). Trimming stripped 6 bases from V and 1 base from J, with 12 bases between. The CDR3 DNA is TGTGCCAGCAGCCCGCTGACTTTCCAAGAGACCCAGTACTTC. Amino acids: CASSPLTFQETQYF.

This rearrangement joins TRBV5-1 to TRBJ1-6, with D unclear. This CDR3 contains 14 residues. The V gene lost 1 base and the J gene lost 4 bases, with 6 bases spanning the gap. Germline V lookup: CDR1 SGHRS, CDR2 YFSETQ. CDR3 nucleotides: TGCGCCAGCAGCTTGAGTCAGTATAATTCACCCCTCCACTTT. Translation: CASSLSQYNSPLHF.

This sequence joins TRBV28 and TRBJ2-3; 7 nucleotides agree with TRBD1. The V segment lost 2 bases and the J segment 5 bases; nucleotides outside the gene matches: 7. Germline CDR1 and CDR2: MDHEN and SYDVKM. The CDR3 is made up of 15 amino acids. CDR3: CASSLRQGWLDTQYF. CDR3 DNA sequence: TGTGCCAGCAGTTTACGACAGGGCTGGCTAGATACGCAGTATTTT.

This clone was observed once. This chain joins TRBV7-2 and TRBJ2-3; TRBD1 might be the D (6 bases). V shed 0 bases and J shed 4 bases, with 11 bases lying between them. The germline gives CDR1 SGHTA, CDR2 FQGNSA. The CDR3 has 15 amino acids. CDR3 nucleotides: TGTGCCAGCAGCTTAGCGCTACAGGGACCAGATACGCAGTATTTT. This encodes CASSLALQGPDTQYF.

The rearrangement joins TRBV24-1 to TRBJ1-2; possible D gene TRBD1, 5 bases. CDR1 is KGHDR and CDR2 is SFDVKD in the germline V gene. There are 15 residues in the CDR3. V was cut by 2 bases and J by 1 base, with 10 bases left in between. The CDR3 sequence is CATSDSAGINYGYTF. In DNA form, the CDR3 reads TGTGCCACCAGTGATTCGGCAGGGATTAACTATGGCTACACCTTC.

This clone has more than one count but fewer than ten. The CDR3 sequence is CASSQETVLNTEAFF. The CDR3 nucleotides read TGTGCCAGCAGCCAAGAGACAGTTCTGAACACTGAAGCTTTCTTT. V and J are TRBV3-1 (or the pseudogene TRBV3-2) and TRBJ1-1, with D maybe TRBD1 (5 bases). This CDR3 has 15 amino acids. Germline V lookup: CDR1 LGHDT, CDR2 YNNKEL (reference sequence). Deletions cut 0 bases from V and 0 bases from J, with 8 bases between.

This sequence joins TRBV27 and TRBJ1-2, with a possible D match to TRBD1 (6 bases). Germline V gene lookup returns CDR1 MNHEY and CDR2 SMNVEV (reference sequence). The CDR3 runs to 15 residues. V lost 5 bases to trimming and J lost 4 bases, with 17 bases between them. The CDR3 loop is CASSNREVGIYGYTF. The CDR3 bases are TGTGCCAGCAGTAACAGGGAAGTGGGGATCTATGGCTACACCTTC.

In its sample, this clone was seen a few times. This sequence joins TRBV5-1 and TRBJ1-4; 7 bases align to TRBD1. Germline V gene lookup returns CDR1 SGHRS and CDR2 YFSETQ. CDR3 length: 15 amino acids. V was clipped by 4 bases and J by 5 bases; unmatched bases: 8. The CDR3 protein is CASSPQGQRNEKLFF. DNA of the CDR3: TGCGCCAGCAGCCCACAGGGACAGAGGAATGAAAAACTGTTTTTT.

This sequence joins TRBV10-3 and TRBJ1-3; tentatively, D is TRBD1 (5 bases). Between the trimmed V and J ends, which lost 4 bases and 2 bases, there was a span of 9 bases. The germline gives CDR1 ENHRY, CDR2 SYGVKD. There are 14 residues in the CDR3. The CDR3 here is CAISATDTGNTIYF. CDR3 DNA sequence: TGTGCCATCAGTGCGACAGACACTGGAAACACCATATATTTT.

The chain couples TRBV7-8 to TRBJ2-3, with TRBD2 matching 12 bases. The germline V gene encodes CDR1 SGHVS and CDR2 FQNEAQ. Trimming took 6 bases from V and 3 from J; bases not matched to a gene: 7. This CDR3 contains 16 residues. This CDR3 is CASSRTSGRRTDTQYF. CDR3 sequence (DNA): TGTGCCAGCAGTCGTACTAGCGGGAGGAGAACAGATACGCAGTATTTT.